This is a list of T cell receptor beta chains from one sample in a study of cytomegalovirus exposure and HLA in healthy donors. Profiled with immunoSEQ multiplex PCR; TCRdb holds only in-frame clones, not every one. This sample yields about 210,000 clones, of which around 80% are seen a single time; 0.45% to 0.5% belongs to the top ten. The material sequenced was PBMCs. The origin of the receptors is a boy aged 10-17 years in good health and CMV-seronegative. The CDR3 runs from the conserved cysteine through the conserved F or W. D genes are given only for firm matches. The size of a clone is reported for some rows only, either as once, few or many, or as a class for expanded clones.

J,size,V,D,CDR3,DNA
TRBJ2-1,.,TRBV5-1,TRBD1,CASSLALTGYINEQFF,TGCGCCAGCAGCTTGGCCCTGACAGGGTATATCAATGAGCAGTTCTTC
TRBJ1-1,.,TRBV11-3,.,CASSPLWGDTEAFF,TGTGCCAGCAGCCCCTTGTGGGGGGACACTGAAGCTTTCTTT
TRBJ1-1,.,TRBV28,TRBD1,CASSPGQGTEAFF,TGTGCCAGCAGCCCGGGACAGGGCACTGAAGCTTTCTTT
TRBJ2-5,.,TRBV5-1,.,CASSLGGQETQYF,TGCGCCAGCAGCTTGGGAGGCCAAGAGACCCAGTACTTC
TRBJ1-1,once,TRBV13,TRBD1,CATQNRGQMNTEAFF,TGTGCCACCCAAAACAGGGGGCAAATGAACACTGAAGCTTTCTTT
TRBJ2-1,few,TRBV4-1,.,CASSQTRGNEQFF,TGCGCCAGCAGCCAAACCAGAGGGAATGAGCAGTTCTTC
TRBJ2-7,once,TRBV5-1,TRBD1,CASSLGTGNSEQYF,TGCGCCAGCAGCTTGGGGACAGGGAACTCCGAGCAGTACTTC
TRBJ1-6,few,TRBV19,.,CASSLSNSPLHF,TGTGCCAGTAGCCTATCCAATTCACCCCTCCACTTT
TRBJ2-7,once,TRBV11-2,TRBD1,CASSLRDRPSEQYF,TGTGCCAGCAGCCTCCGGGACAGGCCCTCCGAGCAGTACTTC
TRBJ2-7,.,TRBV18,TRBD2,CASSTTSGSSYEQYF,TGTGCCAGCTCAACGACTAGCGGGAGCTCCTACGAGCAGTACTTC
TRBJ1-2,.,TRBV5-6,.,CASSGEIYGYTF,TGTGCCAGCAGCGGTGAGATCTATGGCTACACCTTC
TRBJ2-3,.,TRBV5-6,TRBD2,CASSSGLAGSPTDTQYF,TGTGCCAGCAGCTCAGGACTAGCGGGGAGCCCAACGGATACGCAGTATTTT
TRBJ1-1,.,TRBV5-6,.,CASSYPRRDAQTEAFF,TGTGCCAGCAGCTACCCTCGGCGGGACGCACAAACTGAAGCTTTCTTT
TRBJ2-7,few,TRBV6-1,.,CASSEGAYYEQYF,TGTGCCAGCAGTGAAGGGGCTTATTACGAGCAGTACTTC
TRBJ2-3,few,TRBV18,.,CASSPRRGADTQYF,TGTGCCAGCTCACCAAGGCGGGGTGCAGATACGCAGTATTTT
TRBJ2-7,.,TRBV19,TRBD1,CASSPGTGLPGDEQYF,TGTGCCAGTAGTCCCGGGACAGGCCTGCCTGGGGACGAGCAGTACTTC
TRBJ2-1,once,TRBV6-6,.,CASSYEGVVDEQFF,TGTGCCAGCAGTTACGAGGGAGTTGTCGATGAGCAGTTCTTC
TRBJ2-7,few,TRBV19,TRBD1,CASSIVTGGAYEQYF,TGTGCCAGTAGTATTGTGACAGGGGGGGCCTACGAGCAGTACTTC
TRBJ1-2,.,TRBV10-3,.,CAISEFRTAYGYTF,TGTGCCATCAGTGAGTTTCGGACAGCTTATGGCTACACCTTC
TRBJ1-1,.,TRBV30,TRBD1,CAWTKDRATHRLGEAFF,TGTGCCTGGACTAAGGACAGGGCGACACATCGTCTAGGTGAAGCTTTCTTT
TRBJ2-7,.,TRBV7-2,.,CASSPLLAREQYF,TGTGCCAGCAGCCCCTTATTAGCGAGGGAGCAGTACTTC
TRBJ1-1,.,TRBV2,.,CASNREGIQAFF,TGTGCCAGCAACAGGGAGGGGATCCAAGCTTTCTTT
TRBJ1-6,once,TRBV4-1,.,CASSPTDRDNSPLHF,TGCGCCAGCAGCCCCACGGACAGAGACAATTCACCCCTCCACTTT
TRBJ1-2,.,TRBV2,.,CASGSGVWDGYTF,TGTGCCTCTGGGTCCGGAGTGTGGGATGGCTACACCTTC
TRBJ2-7,.,TRBV10-3,.,CAISGRELYEQYF,TGTGCCATCAGTGGCCGGGAGCTATACGAGCAGTACTTC
TRBJ2-7,.,TRBV30,TRBD2,CAWSVRGGDEQYF,TGTGCCTGGAGTGTACGGGGGGGCGACGAGCAGTACTTC
TRBJ2-5,.,TRBV7-8,.,CASSLVPDQETQYF,TGTGCCAGCAGCTTAGTCCCAGACCAAGAGACCCAGTACTTC
TRBJ2-7,.,TRBV6-1,.,CASSGLAVTYEQYF,TGTGCCAGCAGTGGGCTAGCTGTTACCTACGAGCAGTACTTC
TRBJ1-5,.,TRBV5-4,TRBD1,CASSLDGGQGANQPQHF,TGTGCCAGCAGCTTGGACGGCGGACAGGGCGCCAATCAGCCCCAGCATTTT
TRBJ1-2,few,TRBV4-3,.,CASSQVTSSGYTF,TGCGCCAGCAGCCAAGTGACTAGCTCGGGCTACACCTTC
TRBJ1-6,.,TRBV25-1,TRBD1,CASSTTGTNSPLHF,TGTGCCAGCAGCACGACAGGGACTAATTCACCCCTCCACTTT
TRBJ2-2,.,TRBV13,TRBD1,CASRGQGNTGELFF,TGTGCCAGCAGGGGACAGGGGAACACCGGGGAGCTGTTTTTT
TRBJ2-6,.,TRBV11-2,.,CASSSPKGARGANVLTF,TGTGCCAGCAGCTCACCTAAAGGGGCGCGGGGGGCCAACGTCCTGACTTTC
TRBJ1-1,.,TRBV2,TRBD1,CASSTSHTIGQGALAGGANTEAFF,TGTGCCAGCAGTACCTCACACACGATCGGACAGGGGGCGCTGGCCGGTGGGGCGAACACTGAAGCTTTCTTT
TRBJ2-2,.,TRBV5-1,TRBD1,CASSPEQGARITGELFF,TGCGCCAGCAGCCCCGAACAGGGGGCACGTATCACCGGGGAGCTGTTTTTT
TRBJ2-6,.,TRBV7-9,.,CASRRSQESGANVLTF,TGTGCCAGCAGACGTTCTCAGGAATCTGGGGCCAACGTCCTGACTTTC
TRBJ1-2,.,TRBV12-5,.,CASGLVSGPYGYTF,TGTGCTAGTGGTTTGGTATCCGGTCCTTATGGCTACACCTTC
TRBJ2-7,.,TRBV11-3,TRBD1,CASSFTLRPVPGQGPYEQYF,TGTGCCAGCAGCTTCACCTTAAGGCCAGTACCGGGACAGGGACCCTACGAGCAGTACTTC
TRBJ1-1,.,TRBV4-1,TRBD1,CASSQDRAATEAFF,TGCGCCAGCAGCCAGGACAGGGCCGCCACTGAAGCTTTCTTT
TRBJ2-5,.,TRBV11-3,.,CASSLDSPFRQRETQYF,TGTGCCAGCAGCTTAGATTCCCCATTTCGCCAGCGGGAGACCCAGTACTTC
TRBJ2-7,.,TRBV7-8,.,CASSPGARAYEQYF,TGTGCCAGCAGCCCTGGGGCCCGAGCATACGAGCAGTACTTC
TRBJ1-2,.,TRBV7-6,TRBD1,CASSLSPYRGWYGYTF,TGTGCCAGCAGCTTATCCCCCTACAGGGGGTGGTATGGCTACACCTTC
TRBJ2-1,.,TRBV10-1,.,CASSGFELSEQFF,TGCGCCAGCAGTGGGTTTGAGTTGAGTGAGCAGTTCTTC
TRBJ1-2,.,TRBV5-1,.,CASSFYWQGYGYTF,TGCGCCAGCAGCTTTTATTGGCAGGGGTATGGCTACACCTTC